This T cell receptor beta chain was profiled in a study of shared clonotypes between healthy human individuals. Each subset's genomic DNA was split evenly across several immunoSEQ plates. Authors' methods: Junction-only immunoSEQ data arrived without quality scores, meaning filtering differed. Assay used: immunoSEQ multiplex PCR; TCRdb lists only in-frame clones, some missing. V and J calls and clone size are those listed in that table; D and trimming were worked out from the DNA. The table has hundreds of thousands of clones, approximately 74% seen once; the top ten hold 10%. This clone came up many times. The CDR3 is 18 residues long. Germline V CDR1 and CDR2: SGHDN, FVKESK. Losses at the gene ends were 0 bases for V and 3 bases for J; bases not matched to a gene: 13.

This sequence originates from a man aged 25 to 45 in good health. Material: memory CD4+ T cells sorted from blood. Subset here: CD45RA-negative fraction. This chain connects TRBV14 to TRBJ2-5, with 7 bases aligning to TRBD1. The CDR3 DNA sequence: TGTGCCAGCAGCCAAGATAGGCTCGGACAGGTCCACAAAGAGACCCAGTACTTC. Residues: CASSQDRLGQVHKETQYF. The full variable domain, completed using reference TRBV14 and TRBJ2-5, is EAGVTQFPSHSVIEKGQTVTLRCDPISGHDNLYWYRRVMGKEIKFLLHFVKESKQDESGMPNNRFLAERTGGTYSTLKVQPAELEDSGVYFCASSQDRLGQVHKETQYFGPGTRLLVL.